The clone carrying this T cell receptor beta chain appeared many times. What it binds is unknown. The authors took PBMCs from 10 ml fresh peripheral blood. RNA transcripts were the template for amplifying TCR beta CDR3 regions. With the HTBI primer set, the TCR CDR3 went through a first round of RT-PCR. Via MiXCR, TCRdb re-called the multiplex PCR reads, giving one row per CDR3 protein. Among some 350,000 distinct CDR3 sequences listed, 13% to 15% were seen once. This specimen belongs to a study of T cells in Graves' hyperthyroidism and ophthalmopathy. The CDR3 consists of 14 residues. In germline, CDR1 is SGHVS, CDR2 FNYEAQ. V lost 5 bases, J lost 3 bases, and 3 bases stayed unmatched. Overall study findings and caveats: Also found in blood were most expanded thyroid clonotypes above 0.001.

V gene TRBV7-6 combines with J gene TRBJ2-1, with 8 bases aligning to TRBD2. The receptor was derived from a woman in her sixties with Graves' ophthalmopathy. The sequencing input was blood. CDR3 sequence (DNA): TGTGCCAGCAGCCGGGGGGGGGGCTACAATGAGCAGTTCTTC. This sequence encodes CASSRGGGYNEQFF. The full variable domain, its missing parts supplied by reference TRBV7-6 and TRBJ2-1, is GAGVSQSPRYKVTKRGQDVALRCDPISGHVSLYWYRQALGQGPEFLTYFNYEAQQDKSGLPNDRFSAERPEGSISTLTIQRTEQRDSAMYRCASSRGGGYNEQFFGPGTRLTVL.